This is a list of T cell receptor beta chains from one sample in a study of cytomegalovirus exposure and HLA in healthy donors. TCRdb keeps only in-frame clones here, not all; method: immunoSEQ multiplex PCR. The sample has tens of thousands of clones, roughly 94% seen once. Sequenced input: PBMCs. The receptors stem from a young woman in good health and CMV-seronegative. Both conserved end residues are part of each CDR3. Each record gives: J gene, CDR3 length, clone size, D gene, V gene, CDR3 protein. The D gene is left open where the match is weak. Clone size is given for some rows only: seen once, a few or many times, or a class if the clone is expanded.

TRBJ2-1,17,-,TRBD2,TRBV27,CASSSSGTSGSQGEQFF
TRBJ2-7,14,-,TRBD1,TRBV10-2,CATRVRQGVHEQYF
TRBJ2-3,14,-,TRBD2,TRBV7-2,CASSKGDYTDTQYF
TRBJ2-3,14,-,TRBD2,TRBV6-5,CASSLSGSADTQYF
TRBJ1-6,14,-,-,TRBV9,CASSTAGANSPLHF
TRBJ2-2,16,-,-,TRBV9,CASSVAGWTNTGELFF
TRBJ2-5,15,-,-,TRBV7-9,CASSLGQGGRETQYF
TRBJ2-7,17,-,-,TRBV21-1,CASSKELAGAVGYEQYF
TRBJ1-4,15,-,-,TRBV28,CASLPSGATNEKLFF
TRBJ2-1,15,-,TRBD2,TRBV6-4,CASSDKAGGANEQFF
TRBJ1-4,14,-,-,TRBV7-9,CASSLVRQGEKLFF
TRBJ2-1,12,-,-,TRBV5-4,CASGSSYNEQFF
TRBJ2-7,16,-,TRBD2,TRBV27,CASSLSSGSRSYEQYF
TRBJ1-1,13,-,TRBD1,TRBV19,CASSQGVGTEAFF
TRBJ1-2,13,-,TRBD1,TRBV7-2,CASSSGQGYGHTF
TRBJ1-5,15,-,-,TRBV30,CAWSGTVYSNQPQHF
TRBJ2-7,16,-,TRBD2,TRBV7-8,CASSLLGPAGVYEQYF
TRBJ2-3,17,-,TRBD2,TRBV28,CASSLWASGPSTDTQYF
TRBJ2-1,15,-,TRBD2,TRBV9,CASSVVAGGTNEQFF
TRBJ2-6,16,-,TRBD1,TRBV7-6,CASSLEGAHGANVLTF
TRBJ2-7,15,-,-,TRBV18,CASSPSGHVTYEQYF
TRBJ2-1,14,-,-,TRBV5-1,CASSFAYGYNEQFF
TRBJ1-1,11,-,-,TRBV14,CASSHDTEAFF
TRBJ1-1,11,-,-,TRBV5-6,CASILNTEAFF
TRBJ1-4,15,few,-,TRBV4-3,CASSQDETVREKLFF
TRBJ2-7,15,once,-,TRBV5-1,CASSLEPLKRYEQYF
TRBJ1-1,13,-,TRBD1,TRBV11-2,CASSLEPGQRAFF
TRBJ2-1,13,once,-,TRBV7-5,CARRLAGVGEQFF
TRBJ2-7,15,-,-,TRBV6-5,CASRDLAISSYEQYF
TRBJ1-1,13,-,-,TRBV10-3,CAIRSGQNTEAFF
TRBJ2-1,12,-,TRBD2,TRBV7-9,CAPAGLAGEQFF
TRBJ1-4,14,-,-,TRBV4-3,CASSQEGRTQGLFF
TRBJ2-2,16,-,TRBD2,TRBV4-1,CASSQVLAVNTGELFF
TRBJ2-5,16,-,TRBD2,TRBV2,CASSEDLVAGEETQYF
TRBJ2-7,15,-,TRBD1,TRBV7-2,CASSLGGDRTSEQYF
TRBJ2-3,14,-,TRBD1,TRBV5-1,CASSLGQATDTQYF
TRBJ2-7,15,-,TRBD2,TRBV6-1,CASVDLAGSSYEQYF
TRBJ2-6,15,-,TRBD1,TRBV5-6,CASSFTGAGANVLTF
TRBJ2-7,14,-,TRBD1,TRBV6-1,CASSESQGSDEQYF
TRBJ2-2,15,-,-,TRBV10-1,CASTPGEAETGELFF
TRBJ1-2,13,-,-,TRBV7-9,CASSSQGYYGYTF
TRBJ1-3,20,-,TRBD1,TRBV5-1,CASSWAAGRTGKRSGNTIYF
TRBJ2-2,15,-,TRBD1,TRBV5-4,CASSSTGTVGRELFF
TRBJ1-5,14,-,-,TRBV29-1,CSASISTGNQPQHF
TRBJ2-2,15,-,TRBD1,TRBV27,CASSPRTGGHGELFF
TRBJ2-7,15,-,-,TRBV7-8,CASSSEQGLSYEQYF
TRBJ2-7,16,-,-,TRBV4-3,CASSQDGEAYSYEQYF
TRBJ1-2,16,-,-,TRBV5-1,CASSLVPRGEDYGYTF
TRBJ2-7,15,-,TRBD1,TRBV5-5,CASSIAGTGDYEQYF
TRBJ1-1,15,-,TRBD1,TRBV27,CASSWTGVVNTEAFF
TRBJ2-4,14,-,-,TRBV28,CASGPRDSKNIQYF
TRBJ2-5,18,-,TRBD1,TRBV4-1,CASSHKQGAWVIGETQYF
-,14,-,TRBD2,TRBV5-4,CASSPSGSSYEQYF
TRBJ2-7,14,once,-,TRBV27,CASSFLQSSYEQYF
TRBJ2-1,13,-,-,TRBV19,CASRTASYNEQFF
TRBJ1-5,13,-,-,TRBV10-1,CASSANLNQPQHF
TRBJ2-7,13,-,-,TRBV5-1,CASSRDSLYEQYF
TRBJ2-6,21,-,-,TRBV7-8,CASSFSQAGNLRFSGANVLTF
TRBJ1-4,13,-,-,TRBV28,CASRRTELEKLFF